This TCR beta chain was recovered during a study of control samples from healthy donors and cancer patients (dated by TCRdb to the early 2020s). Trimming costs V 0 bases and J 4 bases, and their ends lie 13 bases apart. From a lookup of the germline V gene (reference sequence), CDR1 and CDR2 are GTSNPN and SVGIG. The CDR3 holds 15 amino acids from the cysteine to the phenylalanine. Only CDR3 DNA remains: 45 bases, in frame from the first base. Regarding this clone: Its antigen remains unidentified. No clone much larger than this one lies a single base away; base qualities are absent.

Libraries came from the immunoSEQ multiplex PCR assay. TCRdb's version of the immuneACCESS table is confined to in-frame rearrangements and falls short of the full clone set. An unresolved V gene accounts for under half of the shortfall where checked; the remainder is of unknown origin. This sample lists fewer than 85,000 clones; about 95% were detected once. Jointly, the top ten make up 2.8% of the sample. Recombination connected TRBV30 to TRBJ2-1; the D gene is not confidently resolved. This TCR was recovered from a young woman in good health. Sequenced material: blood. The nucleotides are TGTGCCTGGAGTGTCGGTTTCGGTAGGTACAATGAGCAGTTCTTC. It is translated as CAWSVGFGRYNEQFF.